What follows is one T cell receptor (beta chain) and its context. Its antigen is undetermined. The CDR3 is made up of 12 amino acids. Trimming cost V 0 bases and J 4 bases, with 4 bases left between them. Germline assignment: CDR1 SGHVS and CDR2 FQNEAQ. The data belong to a study of OX40 agonist ivuxolimab in advanced cancers. Study at large: Participants, approximately 81% male, averaged roughly 60 years of age, ranging from about 20 to 79. Study results and limitations: At 0.1 to 3.0 mg/kg, clonal expansion of CD4+ and CD8+ blood T cells had occurred by week 6. Nonresponders, in some cases, also had low normalized T-cell clonal expansion.

Produced via immunoSEQ multiplex PCR; TCRdb's table is partial and in-frame only. The table shows around 85,000 clones, with about 90% occurring only once. The clonotype comes from an adult with an advanced solid tumor such as melanoma, head and neck, liver or kidney cancer. The chain carries TRBV7-8 and TRBJ2-7; the D is unclear. The sequencing here drew on CD4+ or CD8+ T cells sorted from blood, taken in a trial of the OX40 agonist ivuxolimab. The CDR3 region has the DNA TGTGCCAGCAGCTTAGCGCGTTACGAGCAGTACTTC. As protein: CASSLARYEQYF. The variable domain in full, with the rest retrieved from reference TRBV7-8 and TRBJ2-7, is GAGVSQSPRYKVAKRGQDVALRCDPISGHVSLFWYQQALGQGPEFLTYFQNEAQLDKSGLPSDRFFAERPEGSVSTLKIQRTQQEDSAVYLCASSLARYEQYFGPGTRLTVT.